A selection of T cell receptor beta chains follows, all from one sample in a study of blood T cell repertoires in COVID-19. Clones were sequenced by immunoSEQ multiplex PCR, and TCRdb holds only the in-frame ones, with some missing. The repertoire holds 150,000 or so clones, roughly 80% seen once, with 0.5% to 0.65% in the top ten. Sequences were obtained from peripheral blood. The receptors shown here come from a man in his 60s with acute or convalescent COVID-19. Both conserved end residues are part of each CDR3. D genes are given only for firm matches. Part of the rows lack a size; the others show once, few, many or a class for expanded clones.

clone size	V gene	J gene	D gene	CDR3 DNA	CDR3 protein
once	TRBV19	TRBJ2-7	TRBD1	TGTGCCAGTAGTATAGTGGGCCCCGGGACAGGGGGCCACGGCGAGCAGTACTTC	CASSIVGPGTGGHGEQYF
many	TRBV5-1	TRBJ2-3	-	TGCGCCAGCAGCTTGGCAGGAAGCACAGATACGCAGTATTTT	CASSLAGSTDTQYF
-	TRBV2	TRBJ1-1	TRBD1	TGTGCCAGCAGAGCCGGGACAGGGGGAACTGAAGCTTTCTTT	CASRAGTGGTEAFF
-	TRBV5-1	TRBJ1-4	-	TGCGCCAGCAGGACGGGGGCAACTAATGAAAAACTGTTTTTT	CASRTGATNEKLFF
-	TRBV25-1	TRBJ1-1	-	TGTGCCAGCAGTGCTCAGGGGCAGAACACTGAAGCTTTCTTT	CASSAQGQNTEAFF
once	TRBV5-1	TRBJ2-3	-	TGCGCCAGCAGCCCGATAGGACAGAGACTCACAGATACGCAGTATTTT	CASSPIGQRLTDTQYF
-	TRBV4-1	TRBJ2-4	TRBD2	TGCGCCAGCAGCCAACAACTAGCGGGGGGGCCTATGAACATTCAGTACTTC	CASSQQLAGGPMNIQYF
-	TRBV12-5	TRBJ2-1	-	TGTGCTAGTGGTTTGGGGGGCTCCAGCTCCTACAATGAGCAGTTCTTC	CASGLGGSSSYNEQFF
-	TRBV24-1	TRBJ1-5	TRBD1	TGTGCCACCAGTTCGGGACAGGGGAATCAGCCCCAGCATTTT	CATSSGQGNQPQHF
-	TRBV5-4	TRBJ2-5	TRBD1	TGTGCCAGCAGCTCCGGACAGGAACAAGAGACCCAGTACTTC	CASSSGQEQETQYF
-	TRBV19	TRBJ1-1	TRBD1	TGTGCCAGTAGTCTGGGACAGACGAAGAACACTGAAGCTTTCTTT	CASSLGQTKNTEAFF
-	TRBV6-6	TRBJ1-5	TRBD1	TGTGCCAGCAGTGTTAACAGGGGGCAAGGCAATCAGCCCCAGCATTTT	CASSVNRGQGNQPQHF
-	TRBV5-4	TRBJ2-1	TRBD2	TGTGCCAGCAGCTTGGGGTTCAGCGGGAGAGAAAATGAGCAGTTCTTC	CASSLGFSGRENEQFF